This TCR beta chain emerged from a study of blood T cell repertoires in COVID-19. Study-wide background: COVID-19 samples, acute and convalescent, were from the United States, Italy and Spain. PBMCs, B-cell-depleted T cells, or T cells were the source of the cDNA or gDNA that made up the material.

CDR1 and CDR2 from the germline V gene are LGHNA and YNFKEQ. V was trimmed by 1 base and J by 4 bases, leaving 17 bases between them. The CDR3 loop spans 17 amino acids. The count of this clone is one. The protocol was immunoSEQ multiplex PCR, while the TCRdb copy is restricted to in-frame clones and leaves out a portion. The profile shows approximately 31,000 clones, approximately 88% of them singletons. V and J are TRBV4-2 and TRBJ1-5; D not certain. The source is a man aged 70 or older with active COVID-19. Sequenced sample: peripheral blood. The CDR3 sequence: CASSQGVGDLQNQPQHF. In nucleotides, the CDR3 is TGTGCCAGCAGCCAAGGGGTGGGAGATCTTCAAAATCAGCCCCAGCATTTT.